These 28 T cell receptor beta chains originate from one sample sequenced in a study of T cells in Graves' hyperthyroidism and ophthalmopathy. Amplification targeted TCR beta CDR3 regions from RNA transcripts. The TCR CDR3 was amplified in a first-round RT-PCR using the HTBI primer set. TCRdb fed the multiplex PCR reads into MiXCR, producing one record per CDR3 protein. The table lists about 560,000 distinct CDR3 sequences, about a sixth of them singletons. Sequenced: blood. The receptors stem from a woman in her twenties or thirties with Graves' hyperthyroidism.

This clonotype was observed many times. The gene calls are TRBV6-6 and TRBJ2-7, with D perhaps TRBD2 (6 bases). CDR3 size: 14 residues. V lost 0 bases to trimming and J lost 3 bases, with 9 bases between them. Germline V lookup: CDR1 MNHNY, CDR2 SVGAGI (reference sequence). The CDR3 protein is CASSYSASDYEQYF. The CDR3 bases are TGTGCCAGCAGTTACTCGGCTAGCGACTACGAGCAGTACTTC.

This clonotype was recorded many times. V and J are TRBV27 and TRBJ2-7; 8 bases agree with TRBD2. From germline, CDR1 is MNHEY and CDR2 SMNVEV (reference sequence). The CDR3 length is 15 residues. Germline trimming cut 1 base from V and 0 bases from J; bases unmatched to any gene: 2. The CDR3 spells CASSLWSGSSYEQYF. DNA of the CDR3: TGTGCCAGCAGTTTATGGAGCGGGAGCTCCTACGAGCAGTACTTC.

This clonotype was picked up a small number of times. The chain couples TRBV10-2 to TRBJ2-4, with TRBD2 as a possible D gene (5 bases). Germline loops: CDR1 WSHSY, CDR2 SAAADI. Trimming shortened V by 4 bases and J by 0 bases, and 7 bases separated the two germline ends. The CDR3 is 14 residues long. The CDR3 DNA sequence: TGCGCCAGCAGTGGTGGACTAGCCAAAAACATTCAGTACTTC. It encodes CASSGGLAKNIQYF.

This clonotype was counted at least ten times. The chain is built from TRBV6-1 and TRBJ1-5; 9 bases map to TRBD1. Germline CDR1 and CDR2: MNHNS and SASEGT. Germline trimming cut 6 bases from V and 5 bases from J; bases unmatched to any gene: 8. The CDR3 is 15 amino acids. The CDR3 loop reads CASSKTGGSYQPQHF. Here the CDR3 DNA reads TGTGCCAGCAGCAAAACAGGGGGCTCGTATCAGCCCCAGCATTTT.

This clonotype was found many times. The rearrangement uses TRBV10-3 and TRBJ2-3; 8 nucleotides line up with TRBD2. Germline V CDR1 and CDR2: ENHRY, SYGVKD. V shed 0 bases and J 2 bases; nucleotides not matched to a gene: 13. CDR3 size: 19 residues. CDR3 bases: TGTGCCATCAGTGAGTCGCCCCGGGCTAGCGGGCTTCCCACAGATACGCAGTATTTT. It encodes CAISESPRASGLPTDTQYF.

This clonotype was seen a few times. The gene calls are TRBV28 and TRBJ2-2; no clear D. Germline CDR1 reads MDHEN; CDR2 reads SYDVKM. This CDR3 spans 13 amino acids. Trimming pared 1 base from V and 7 bases from J, leaving 7 bases between. The CDR3 loop reads CASSLSAIGELFF. The CDR3 DNA reads TGTGCCAGCAGTTTATCCGCAATCGGGGAGCTGTTTTTT.

The chain couples TRBV7-9 to TRBJ2-7; maybe TRBD2 (5 bases). The CDR3 covers 14 residues. Germline lookup yields CDR1 SEHNR and CDR2 FQNEAQ (reference sequence). V lost 4 bases and J lost 5, with 15 bases in between. The CDR3 nucleotides are TGTGCCAGCAGCTCCCCTTTCCCCGGGAACGAGCAGTACTTC. As protein: CASSSPFPGNEQYF.

This clonotype was seen a few times. The chain employs TRBV4-3 and TRBJ1-5, with D perhaps TRBD1 (5 bases). Per germline, CDR1 LGHNA and CDR2 YSLEER. CDR3 length: 15 amino acids. Trimming removed 0 bases from V and 9 bases from J, with 15 bases in between. The CDR3 DNA sequence: TGCGCCAGCAGCCAAGATCCCGAAAGGGGTTTGCCCCAGCATTTT. Protein sequence: CASSQDPERGLPQHF.

This clonotype was counted between two and nine times. This CDR3 reads CASSHSRSREGFYEQYF. CDR3 DNA: TGTGCCAGCAGCCACTCCCGCTCGCGGGAGGGATTCTACGAGCAGTACTTC. This chain uses TRBV6-2 or TRBV6-3 with TRBJ2-7, with 9 bases aligning to TRBD2. Germline V gives CDR1 MNHEY, CDR2 SVGEGT. CDR3 size: 17 residues. Trimming removed 6 bases from V and 3 bases from J; junction bases left unmatched: 15.

This clonotype was counted ten times or more. This rearrangement joins TRBV28 to TRBJ2-7, with D unresolved. This CDR3 spans 12 amino acids. The germline V gene has CDR1 MDHEN and CDR2 SYDVKM. Trimming stripped 6 bases from V and 2 bases from J, with 8 bases between. CDR3 sequence: CASSRTAYEQYF. CDR3 nucleotide sequence: TGTGCCAGCAGCCGAACAGCCTACGAGCAGTACTTC.

This clonotype has at least ten counts. V is TRBV3-1 and J is TRBJ1-1; D not certain. V lost 7 bases, J lost 7 bases, and 10 bases lay in between. Germline CDR1 reads LGHDT; CDR2 reads YNNKEL (reference sequence). This CDR3 spans 11 amino acids. This CDR3 is CASTYAGEAFF. In DNA, the CDR3 is TGTGCCAGCACGTACGCCGGTGAAGCTTTCTTT.

V is TRBV4-2 and J is TRBJ2-7; D is perhaps TRBD1 (5 bases). CDR1 is LGHNA, CDR2 YNFKEQ, per germline. This CDR3 is built from 16 residues. V gave up 0 bases and J gave up 1 base, with 13 bases separating them. CDR3 nucleotides: TGTGCCAGCAGCCAAGACGCGGACACCTTATCCTACGAGCAGTACTTC. Its protein product is CASSQDADTLSYEQYF.

Ten or more counts support this clonotype. V is TRBV6-1 and J is TRBJ1-1; D gene ambiguous. The CDR3 covers 11 residues. Germline values: CDR1 MNHNS, CDR2 SASEGT. V lost 7 bases and J lost 8, with 11 bases in between. The CDR3 is CASITRVEAFF. The CDR3 coding sequence is TGTGCCAGCATCACCCGGGTGGAAGCTTTCTTT.

This clonotype was recorded many times. V and J are TRBV13 and TRBJ2-1; D possibly corresponds to TRBD1 (6 bases). The CDR3 runs to 15 residues. CDR1 and CDR2 (germline): PRHDT, FYEKMQ (reference sequence). V shed 1 base and J shed 7 bases, with 14 bases lying between them. The CDR3 coding sequence is TGTGCCAGCAGCTTAGTCAGGGGCATCAGGAATGAGCAGTTCTTC. It encodes CASSLVRGIRNEQFF.

There are many counts of this clonotype. CDR3 in amino acids: CASSLWDNTEAFF. In DNA form, the CDR3 reads TGTGCCAGCAGCTTATGGGACAACACTGAAGCTTTCTTT. The chain employs TRBV11-2 and TRBJ1-1; D may be TRBD1 (5 bases). Trimming removed 2 bases from V and 2 bases from J, with 6 bases in between. Germline V lookup: CDR1 SGHAT, CDR2 FQNNGV. This CDR3 has 13 amino acids.

CDR3 DNA sequence: TGTGCCAGCAGTTACTCGAGAATCCGGGGCCAGCAGTTCTTC. Its translation is CASSYSRIRGQQFF. The V gene is TRBV6-2 or TRBV6-3, the J gene TRBJ2-1; D is possibly TRBD1 or TRBD2 (5 bases each). Germline V gene data show CDR1 as MNHEY and CDR2 as SVGEGT. V lost 0 bases to trimming and J lost 11 bases, with 14 bases between them. This CDR3 is built from 14 residues.

This clonotype was seen a few times. V and J are TRBV4-1 and TRBJ2-7, with D possibly TRBD1 on 7 matching bases. The V gene's germline CDR1 is MGHRA and CDR2 YSYEKL. The CDR3 covers 18 residues. V lost 2 bases and J lost 0, with 20 bases in between. The chain's CDR3 is CASSQYRGSLASSYEQYF. CDR3 sequence (DNA): TGCGCCAGCAGCCAATACAGGGGAAGCCTAGCGTCCTCCTACGAGCAGTACTTC.

This clonotype occurred many times. The chain uses TRBV20-1 and TRBJ2-7, with 14 bases lining up with TRBD2. After removal of 6 bases from V and 2 bases from J, the junction contained 3 bases not matched to a gene. This CDR3 region has 14 residues. From germline, CDR1 is DFQATT and CDR2 SNEGSKA (reference sequence). CDR3 sequence: CSAGGLAGAYEQYF. CDR3 DNA: TGCAGTGCAGGGGGACTAGCGGGAGCCTACGAGCAGTACTTC.

This clonotype was detected ten times or more. This chain joins TRBV27 and TRBJ2-7; D not resolved. The CDR3 has 13 amino acids. Per germline, CDR1 MNHEY and CDR2 SMNVEV (reference sequence). The V end was cut by 3 bases, the J end by 5 bases, with 11 bases between. DNA of the CDR3: TGTGCCAGCAGTTTTTTAGGAGTCAACGAGCAGTACTTC. Its protein product is CASSFLGVNEQYF.

This CDR3 is CASSQEWRAGWKQYF. CDR3 nucleotide sequence: TGCGCCAGCAGCCAAGAATGGCGGGCGGGTTGGAAGCAGTACTTC. V gene TRBV4-1 combines with J gene TRBJ2-7; possibly TRBD2 for D (5 bases). This CDR3 is built from 15 residues. V lost 0 bases to trimming and J lost 8 bases, with 17 bases between them. Germline loops: CDR1 MGHRA, CDR2 YSYEKL.

A few counts support this clonotype. V usage is TRBV6-1 and J usage is TRBJ2-1; TRBD1 matches 9 bases. With V trimmed by 7 bases and J by 7 bases, 17 bases remained unmatched. This CDR3 is built from 17 residues. Germline CDR1 is MNHNS and CDR2 is SASEGT. This CDR3 reads CASTRGEGGGTGNEQFF. The CDR3 DNA reads TGTGCCAGCACCCGGGGGGAGGGAGGGGGGACAGGGAATGAGCAGTTCTTC.

Comment on this clonotype: A read error may be the cause here, since a much bigger clone is one base away. V and J are TRBV6-1 and TRBJ1-2, with D uncertain. The CDR3 runs 10 residues. The ends were cut back, 8 bases at V and 8 bases at J, with 9 bases in the middle. Germline V CDR1 and CDR2: MNHNS, SASEGT. This CDR3 reads CASGNGGYTF. CDR3 DNA: TGTGCCAGCGGGAACGGAGGCTACACCTTC.

This clonotype has just a few counts. This rearrangement joins TRBV6-1 to TRBJ1-5; maybe TRBD1 (5 bases). The CDR3 is made up of 17 amino acids. Per germline, CDR1 MNHNS and CDR2 SASEGT. Trimming left V 5 bases short and J 3 bases short, with 20 bases between. As DNA, the CDR3 is TGTGCCAGCAGTTCCCCGTTTACTAGAGGGGACAATCAGCCCCAGCATTTT. This codes for CASSSPFTRGDNQPQHF.

The chain carries TRBV30 and TRBJ2-4; D tentatively reads TRBD1 or TRBD2 (5 bases each). The CDR3 loop spans 14 amino acids. Germline assignment: CDR1 GTSNPN and CDR2 SVGIG (reference sequence). Trimming took off 3 bases at V and 7 bases at J, with 16 bases between the two ends. The CDR3 DNA is TGTGCCTGGAGCCCCGAAGGGACGAGCAACATTCAGTACTTC. Amino acids: CAWSPEGTSNIQYF.

The sample holds many counts of this clonotype. The chain carries TRBV20-1 and TRBJ2-3, with D unresolved. This CDR3 region has 14 residues. The germline gives CDR1 DFQATT, CDR2 SNEGSKA (reference sequence). Trimming stripped 1 base from V and 6 bases from J, with 14 bases between. This CDR3 reads CSARVAVYLDTQYF. As DNA, the CDR3 is TGCAGTGCTAGAGTTGCGGTCTACCTTGATACGCAGTATTTT.

This clonotype was seen ten or more times. The chain combines TRBV2 with TRBJ1-1, with TRBD1 matching 9 bases. CDR1 SNHLY and CDR2 FYNNEI come from the germline V gene. CDR3 length equals 15 residues. The trim removed 7 bases at V and 1 base at J, leaving 7 bases unmatched. CDR3: CASNPWDRENTEAFF. The CDR3 region has the DNA TGTGCCAGCAACCCCTGGGACAGGGAGAACACTGAAGCTTTCTTT.

This clonotype showed up just a few times. This rearrangement joins TRBV6-1 to TRBJ1-6, with D possibly matching TRBD1 (5 bases). The CDR3 consists of 17 residues. Trimming removed 6 bases from V and 9 bases from J, with 24 bases in between. Per germline, CDR1 MNHNS and CDR2 SASEGT. The CDR3 region is CASSPHRGAGLGSPLHF. Here the CDR3 DNA reads TGTGCCAGCAGCCCACACCGGGGCGCGGGATTAGGTTCACCCCTCCACTTT.

Only a few counts were recorded for this clonotype. The chain carries TRBV5-1 and TRBJ2-1, with D uncertain. The length of the CDR3 is 15 residues. Trimming pared 2 bases from V and 8 bases from J, leaving 17 bases between. Germline CDR1 and CDR2: SGHRS and YFSETQ. CDR3 protein: CASSLRADFRDEQFF. The CDR3 nucleotides read TGCGCCAGCAGCTTACGTGCAGATTTTCGGGATGAGCAGTTCTTC. The full variable domain, with the rest looked up from reference TRBV5-1 and TRBJ2-1, is KAGVTQTPRYLIKTRGQQVTLSCSPISGHRSVSWYQQTPGQGLQFLFEYFSETQRNKGNFPGRFSGRQFSNSRSEMNVSTLELGDSALYLCASSLRADFRDEQFFGPGTRLTVL.